The 10 T cell receptor beta chains given below trace back to one sample, sequenced in a study of cytomegalovirus exposure and HLA in healthy donors. Here immunoSEQ multiplex PCR was the method, and the copy in TCRdb shows in-frame clones only, minus some. Here the sample spans tens of thousands of clones, 90% being singletons. Sequences were obtained from PBMCs. These receptors were taken from a young man in good health and CMV-seronegative.

The chain recombines TRBV15 with TRBJ2-3; 7 bases agree with TRBD1. Trimming took 3 bases from V and 0 from J; bases not matched to a gene: 3. Per germline, CDR1 LNHNV and CDR2 YYDKDF (reference sequence). The CDR3 sequence is 15 residues long. The CDR3 sequence is CATSSKGASTDTQYF. CDR3 nucleotides: TGTGCCACCAGCAGCAAGGGGGCGAGCACAGATACGCAGTATTTT.

This chain connects TRBV5-1 to TRBJ1-3; tentative D call: TRBD1 (5 bases). Looked up from germline, CDR1 is SGHRS and CDR2 is YFSETQ. There are 13 residues in the CDR3. Trimming stripped 0 bases from V and 4 bases from J, with 5 bases between. Written as DNA, the CDR3 is TGCGCCAGCAGCTTGGGACAGGGAAACACCATATATTTT. Its protein product is CASSLGQGNTIYF. Full variable domain (missing parts from reference TRBV5-1 and TRBJ1-3): KAGVTQTPRYLIKTRGQQVTLSCSPISGHRSVSWYQQTPGQGLQFLFEYFSETQRNKGNFPGRFSGRQFSNSRSEMNVSTLELGDSALYLCASSLGQGNTIYFGEGSWLTVV.

This clone was seen only once. The V gene is TRBV7-2, the J gene TRBJ2-3; the D is unclear. The CDR3 extends over 16 amino acids. Germline CDR1 and CDR2: SGHTA and FQGNSA. The V gene lost 2 bases and the J gene lost 0 bases, with 12 bases spanning the gap. CDR3 nucleotides: TGTGCCAGCAGCTTACAAGCGACCGCTAGCACAGATACGCAGTATTTT. This sequence encodes CASSLQATASTDTQYF.

The DNA of the CDR3 is TGCGCCAGCAGCTCCTTTGAAACTAGGGCCCTACAAGAGACCCAGTACTTC. Amino acids: CASSSFETRALQETQYF. The chain is built from TRBV5-1 and TRBJ2-5; weak D call: TRBD2 (5 bases). V lost 3 bases and J lost 2, with 20 bases in between. CDR3 length: 17 residues. Germline CDR1 SGHRS, CDR2 YFSETQ. Based on the CDR3 plus reference TRBV5-1 and TRBJ2-5, the full variable domain is KAGVTQTPRYLIKTRGQQVTLSCSPISGHRSVSWYQQTPGQGLQFLFEYFSETQRNKGNFPGRFSGRQFSNSRSEMNVSTLELGDSALYLCASSSFETRALQETQYFGPGTRLLVL.

The chain employs TRBV5-1 and TRBJ2-3; D is ambiguous. Trimming took off 0 bases at V and 3 bases at J, with 8 bases between the two ends. In germline, CDR1 is SGHRS, CDR2 YFSETQ. The CDR3 spans 14 residues. This CDR3 reads CASSLDGLTDTQYF. The DNA for the CDR3 is TGCGCCAGCAGCTTGGATGGCTTAACAGATACGCAGTATTTT.

The chain's CDR3 is CASSSGTESYEQYF. Here the CDR3 DNA reads TGTGCCAGCTCATCCGGGACAGAGAGCTACGAGCAGTACTTC. The V and J genes are TRBV18 and TRBJ2-7, with 7 bases fitting TRBD1. The CDR3 has 14 amino acids. In germline, CDR1 is KGHSH, CDR2 LQKENI. V lost 5 bases, J lost 3 bases, and 7 bases stayed unmatched.

A single count supports this clone. CDR3 nucleotide sequence: TGTGCCACCAGCAGTGTAATGTTAGCGGATCAAGAGACCCAGTACTTC. Protein sequence: CATSSVMLADQETQYF. The V and J genes are TRBV15 and TRBJ2-5; tentative D call: TRBD2 (6 bases). V was cut by 3 bases and J by 2 bases, with 16 bases left in between. This CDR3 is 16 amino acids long. Germline CDR1 and CDR2: LNHNV and YYDKDF (reference sequence).

This chain joins TRBV6-6 and TRBJ2-5, with no clear D. V gave up 6 bases and J gave up 2 bases, with 13 bases separating them. Germline CDR1 reads MNHNY; CDR2 reads SVGAGI (reference sequence). The CDR3 has 14 amino acids. DNA of the CDR3: TGTGCCAGCAGCTCTTCCCTTGTGCAAGAGACCCAGTACTTC. Translated: CASSSSLVQETQYF.

The chain is built from TRBV25-1 and TRBJ2-7; 14 nucleotides line up with TRBD2. Per the germline V gene, CDR1 is MGHDK and CDR2 is SYGVNS. The CDR3 sequence is 16 residues long. Trimming took 6 bases from V and 1 from J; bases not matched to a gene: 5. CDR3 DNA: TGTGCCAGCAGGGGACTAGCGGGAGACAGGTCCTACGAGCAGTACTTC. Translating it yields CASRGLAGDRSYEQYF.

V is TRBV5-1 and J is TRBJ2-1; 10 bases map to TRBD2. CDR3 size: 15 residues. CDR1 SGHRS and CDR2 YFSETQ come from the germline V gene. With 2 bases clipped from V and 10 bases from J, the junction kept 9 bases outside the gene matches. The CDR3 spells CASSLLAGSEREQFF. In DNA form, the CDR3 reads TGCGCCAGCAGCTTACTAGCGGGATCGGAACGGGAGCAGTTCTTC.